This T cell receptor beta chain is drawn from a study of early T cells in non-severe SARS-CoV-2 infection. The overall study: Sequenced material consisted of bulk RNA (from unsorted whole blood), and chains were unpaired.

This clonotype was picked up many times. The antigen is undetermined. Trimming cost V 0 bases and J 3 bases; bases outside gene matches: 4. CDR1 is SGHTA and CDR2 is FQGNSA in the germline V gene. This CDR3 region has 15 residues. Regarding the study as a whole: VDJdb matching, biased toward anti-spike CD8 responses, missed private and CD4 specificities.

Unique molecular identifiers (one per individual cDNA molecule) were attached. TCRdb ran MiXCR on the 5' RACE reads and lists one entry per CDR3 protein. The sample has about 52,000 distinct CDR3 sequences; approximately 11% are singletons. Specimen: whole blood. The genes are TRBV7-2 and TRBJ2-7; TRBD2 aligns across 8 bases. This TCR was recovered from an adult who was a healthcare worker with PCR-confirmed SARS-CoV-2 infection or an uninfected control (not recorded which). The CDR3 spells CASSLASGTSYEQYF. CDR3 DNA: TGTGCCAGCAGCTTAGCTTCCGGGACTAGCTACGAGCAGTACTTC.